This T cell receptor (beta chain) came from a study of graft-versus-host responses after intestinal transplantation. Study overall: Every recipient underwent anti-thymocyte globulin induction, then tacrolimus and steroids for 3 to 4 years.

Sequenced by immunoSEQ multiplex PCR; TCRdb stores in-frame clones only, minus some. Of more than 90,000 clones listed, more than 80% are singletons. Trimming cost V 4 bases and J 3 bases; bases outside gene matches: 7. This CDR3 comprises 15 residues. Germline V lookup: CDR1 LGHNT, CDR2 FRNRAP. Overall study findings and caveats: Marrow from the recipient contained GvH clones, some of which had appeared first in ileum or blood. The study found high graft-versus-host to host-versus-graft clonal ratios in allografts of patients with graft-donor T cell macrochimerism. HvG clone declines early post-transplant were associated with peak circulating GvH levels.

This clone was seen a handful of times. What it binds is unknown. The rearrangement links TRBV12-5 to TRBJ2-7; 9 nucleotides agree with TRBD1. The sequence was obtained from a human donor who was the organ donor for an intestinal transplant. Specimen: unstimulated CD4+ T cells sorted from spleen or lymph node cells, collected before transplant. Here the CDR3 DNA reads TGTGCTAGTGGTTCCCGAGACAGGGGGGACTACGAGCAGTACTTC. It translates to CASGSRDRGDYEQYF.